This T cell receptor beta chain was identified during a study of tissue T cells after allogeneic stem cell transplantation. Broader study findings: Motif-based clustering found tissue-specific repertoire signatures shared across patients, though few clones were shared. Anatomically similar tissues had similar TCR repertoires within each patient. The patient cohort was small and clinically heterogeneous, with limited sampling depth.

The CDR3 loop spans 15 amino acids. Notes on this clone: Its specificity is unknown. These gene names are mouse names. The CDR3 extends 1 residue past the end of the read, so its final part is completed from the germline J gene.

The method was immunoSEQ multiplex PCR; TCRdb's version includes in-frame clones alone and lacks a portion of them. The sample includes a few thousand clones, 50% of them seen just once. Indicated time point: mouse harvest day 14 after allogeneic transplant. Tail vein injection delivered 10^7 T-cell-depleted bone marrow cells and 10^6 splenic CD5+ T cells. Mice had MHC-mismatched B6 into BALB/c GVHD, sampled day 7 or 14. The gene calls are TRBV22 and TRBJ2-5; the table's D gene call, TRBD1, was not cross checked with the DNA. TRBV22 has pseudogene status. Input material: gut tissue. The clonotype originates from a female BALB/c mouse given C57BL/6 T cells with graft-versus-host disease after an allogeneic hematopoietic cell transplant. CDR3 DNA (partial): TGTGCCAGCAGTCTGAGGGGAGGAAACCAAGACACCCAGTAC. It codes for CASSLRGGNQDTQY. The entire CDR3 protein reads CASSLRGGNQDTQYF.